This T cell receptor (beta chain) was retrieved from a study of blood T cell repertoires in COVID-19. Study details: PBMCs, B-cell-depleted T cells, or T cells provided the cDNA or gDNA that made up the material.

Trimming pared 7 bases from V and 0 bases from J, leaving 16 bases between. CDR1 and CDR2 from the germline V gene are SNHLY and FYNNEI. CDR3 size: 17 residues. Seattle-derived patients entered the study during active infection and were followed longitudinally. In the authors' methods: The authors estimated nucleated cell counts from reference gene primer amplification. Generated by immunoSEQ multiplex PCR, the TCRdb table keeps only in-frame clones and is missing some. V, J and clone size are those of that table, while D and trimming were read from the DNA. The sample lists nearly 200,000 clones, just under 85% seen once, with 0.95% in the top ten.

The sequence came from a man in his 60s with COVID-19, enrolled during active disease. The genes are TRBV2 and TRBJ2-6; possibly TRBD1 for D (6 bases). Sequenced: peripheral blood. The CDR3 reads CASTIDRLNSGANVLTF. The CDR3 DNA reads TGTGCCAGCACCATCGACAGGCTCAACTCTGGGGCCAACGTCCTGACTTTC.